The present TCR beta chain was sequenced within a study of T and B cells in COVID-19 patients. Overall study: Nine tenths of the roughly 20 active-infection patients had comorbidities associated with unfavorable COVID-19 outcome.

Trimming removed 1 base at V and 7 bases at J, with 11 bases between. The CDR3 extends over 14 amino acids. Germline V lookup: CDR1 SGHNT, CDR2 YENEEA. TRB was amplified from approximately 250-480 ng of blood genomic DNA. BIOMED2 TRB-A/B primer pools were used in multiplex TRB PCR. Each CDR3 protein gets one entry after TCRdb re-called the multiplex PCR reads with MiXCR. The sample has 20,000 to 25,000 distinct CDR3 sequences; about a third are singletons. This TCR was sampled from a human donor who had recovered from COVID-19. Sequenced input: blood. The rearrangement joins TRBV11-3 to TRBJ1-5; maybe TRBD1 (5 bases). The CDR3 coding sequence is TGTGCCAGCAGCTTAGCTGGGGAGGGGCAGCCCCAGCATTTT. It yields the protein CASSLAGEGQPQHF.